The 30 T cell receptor beta chains presented below share a single source sample, sequenced in a study of OX40 agonist ivuxolimab in advanced cancers. Only in-frame clones appear in the TCRdb table, and some are missing; sequencing was by immunoSEQ multiplex PCR. The data hold approximately 12,000 clones, with roughly four fifths observed a single time. Sample: CD4+ or CD8+ T cells sorted from blood, taken in a trial of the OX40 agonist ivuxolimab. These receptors originate from an adult with an advanced solid tumor such as melanoma, head and neck, liver or kidney cancer.

The chain employs TRBV4-1 and TRBJ1-6, with 7 bases fitting TRBD1. The germline CDR1 and CDR2 sequences are MGHRA and YSYEKL. The CDR3 length is 17 residues. After removal of 4 bases from V and 3 bases from J, the junction contained 9 bases not matched to a gene. CDR3 coding DNA: TGCGCCAGCAGCCGCGCCCCCGACAGGGACTATAATTCACCCCTCCACTTT. Translated: CASSRAPDRDYNSPLHF.

This sequence joins TRBV27 and TRBJ2-2; D is uncertain. Trimming left V 4 bases short and J 4 bases short, with 10 bases between. The CDR3 runs to 14 residues. Germline-derived CDR1 and CDR2 are MNHEY and SMNVEV (reference sequence). The CDR3, as DNA: TGTGCCAGCAGTTATGACACCATCACCGGGGAGCTGTTTTTT. Encoded protein: CASSYDTITGELFF.

The chain carries TRBV25-1 and TRBJ2-7; D unclear. Germline V lookup: CDR1 MGHDK, CDR2 SYGVNS. There are 13 residues in the CDR3. With 4 bases removed from V and 7 bases from J, the gap between germline ends came to 14 bases. This CDR3 is CASSGPGLREQYF. The CDR3 coding sequence is TGTGCCAGCAGTGGCCCCGGCCTAAGGGAGCAGTACTTC.

This clone was counted between two and nine times. V gene TRBV7-9 combines with J gene TRBJ2-7, with D unclear. CDR1 and CDR2 from the germline V gene are SEHNR and FQNEAQ (reference sequence). The V end lost 1 base, the J end lost 6 bases, and 4 bases lay between the germline ends. The CDR3 covers 11 residues. CDR3 in DNA: TGTGCCAGCAGCTTAGGGCCCGAGCAGTACTTC. Its protein is CASSLGPEQYF.

The chain combines TRBV29-1 with TRBJ2-7, with 7 bases fitting TRBD2. J lost 6 bases, V lost 6 bases, and 11 bases had no gene match. The CDR3 spans 13 residues. Germline V CDR1 and CDR2: SQVTM, ANQGSEA. CDR3 amino acids: CSVSSGSGSEQYF. The CDR3 DNA follows: TGCAGCGTATCTAGCGGAAGCGGTTCCGAGCAGTACTTC.

In the case of this clone: Sequence at one end of the junction differs from germline and may be a read error. Other DNA sequences from this sample encode an identical CDR3 as well. V is TRBV28 and J is TRBJ2-7; D not certain. The CDR3 has 11 amino acids. Per the germline V gene, CDR1 is MDHEN and CDR2 is SYDVKM. The CDR3 DNA follows: TGTGCCAGCAGTTTCTCCCACGAGCAGTACTTC. It specifies CASSFSHEQYF.

The gene calls are TRBV7-3 and TRBJ2-1, with D unresolved. Germline V lookup: CDR1 SGHTA, CDR2 FQGTGA. This CDR3 has 12 residues. Trimming shortened V by 2 bases and J by 5 bases, and 4 bases separated the two germline ends. The CDR3 sequence: CASSLGNNEQFF. DNA of the CDR3: TGTGCCAGCAGCTTAGGAAACAATGAGCAGTTCTTC.

This sequence joins TRBV9 and TRBJ2-1; D uncertain. V was shortened by 0 bases and J by 4 bases, with 14 bases between the two germline ends. Germline V lookup: CDR1 SGDLS, CDR2 YYNGEE. The CDR3 totals 16 residues. Written as DNA, the CDR3 is TGTGCCAGCAGCGTAGATTTGGCGGATTCATACAATGAGCAGTTCTTC. Its protein product is CASSVDLADSYNEQFF.

The chain is built from TRBV5-5 and TRBJ1-3, with D perhaps TRBD1 (6 bases). The length of the CDR3 is 20 residues. From germline, CDR1 is SGHKS and CDR2 YYEKEE (reference sequence). Trimming took 3 bases from V and 0 from J, leaving 25 bases between them. The CDR3 bases are TGTGCCAGCAGCTCACGGCAGGGGCTACCCTTCTTTGGCTCTGGAAACACCATATATTTT. This translates into CASSSRQGLPFFGSGNTIYF.

V is TRBV7-2 and J is TRBJ2-5, with 10 bases fitting TRBD2. Germline CDR1 and CDR2: SGHTA and FQGNSA. V lost 2 bases to trimming and J lost 3 bases; unmatched junction nucleotides: 9. The length of the CDR3 is 17 residues. Here the CDR3 DNA reads TGTGCCAGCAGCTTAAGAGGGAGCGGGAGGGCCAAAGAGACCCAGTACTTC. Encoded protein: CASSLRGSGRAKETQYF.

The chain has TRBV6-6 and TRBJ1-2; 8 bases agree with TRBD1. Germline V lookup: CDR1 MNHNY, CDR2 SVGAGI (reference sequence). This CDR3 is 12 amino acids long. CDR3 sequence: CATGEVTYGYTF. The CDR3 nucleotides read TGTGCGACAGGGGAAGTAACCTATGGCTACACCTTC.

The chain employs TRBV5-4 and TRBJ2-7, with D perhaps matching TRBD2 (5 bases). There are 12 residues in the CDR3. Germline values: CDR1 SGHNT, CDR2 YYREEE (reference sequence). Trimming stripped 2 bases from V and 3 bases from J, with 6 bases between. As DNA, the CDR3 is TGTGCCAGCAGCTTCGAGGGCTACGAGCAGTACTTC. It specifies CASSFEGYEQYF. Variable domain in full (rest from reference TRBV5-4 and TRBJ2-7): ETGVTQSPTHLIKTRGQQVTLRCSSQSGHNTVSWYQQALGQGPQFIFQYYREEENGRGNFPPRFSGLQFPNYSSELNVNALELDDSALYLCASSFEGYEQYFGPGTRLTVT.

This clone was picked up one time. V usage is TRBV27 and J usage is TRBJ2-7; 7 nucleotides line up with TRBD2. The germline V gene encodes CDR1 MNHEY and CDR2 SMNVEV (reference sequence). After removal of 6 bases from V and 5 bases from J, the junction contained 13 bases not matched to a gene. The CDR3 has 15 residues. The CDR3 DNA is TGTGCCAGCAGCTTCGCGGTAAGCGGGAACCACGAGCAGTACTTC. Amino acids: CASSFAVSGNHEQYF.

The V call is TRBV6-6, the J call TRBJ1-2; D not resolved. Per germline, CDR1 MNHNY and CDR2 SVGAGI (reference sequence). V was clipped by 2 bases and J by 6 bases, with 13 bases between them. This CDR3 has 14 amino acids. CDR3 bases: TGTGCCAGCAGTTACCTCCCAGCAAGTGATGGCTACACCTTC. Translation: CASSYLPASDGYTF.

This clone ranks as large. CDR3 sequence reads: CASSLTSGYNEQFF. CDR3 nucleotides: TGTGCCAGCAGCTTGACTAGCGGATACAATGAGCAGTTCTTC. The V gene is TRBV5-6, the J gene TRBJ2-1, with 8 bases that match TRBD2. V shed 1 base and J 4 bases; nucleotides not matched to a gene: 1. CDR1 SGHDT and CDR2 YYEEEE come from the germline V gene. This CDR3 has 14 residues.

In this sample, this clone turned up a few times. The chain couples TRBV4-1 to TRBJ2-7, with TRBD2 as a possible D gene (6 bases). This CDR3 comprises 15 residues. V dropped 6 bases and J dropped 2 bases, with 17 bases sitting between them. Per the germline V gene, CDR1 is MGHRA and CDR2 is YSYEKL. CDR3 in DNA: TGCGCCAGCAGTACTACGGCGGGACTCACCTACGAGCAGTACTTC. This encodes CASSTTAGLTYEQYF.

V and J are TRBV9 and TRBJ2-7, with D perhaps being TRBD1 or TRBD2 (5 bases each). The ends were cut back, 0 bases at V and 2 bases at J, with 12 bases in the middle. CDR3 length equals 15 residues. Looked up from germline, CDR1 is SGDLS and CDR2 is YYNGEE. The chain's CDR3 is CASSVEGTRPYEQYF. In nucleotides, the CDR3 is TGTGCCAGCAGCGTAGAGGGGACCCGGCCCTACGAGCAGTACTTC.

The rearrangement links TRBV14 to TRBJ2-1, with no clear D. Trimming left V 2 bases short and J 8 bases short, with 7 bases between. This CDR3 contains 12 residues. Germline CDR1 reads SGHDN; CDR2 reads FVKESK. The CDR3 loop is CASSQRSHEQFF. The DNA for the CDR3 is TGTGCCAGCAGCCAAAGGTCTCATGAGCAGTTCTTC. Full variable domain (missing parts from reference TRBV14 and TRBJ2-1): EAGVTQFPSHSVIEKGQTVTLRCDPISGHDNLYWYRRVMGKEIKFLLHFVKESKQDESGMPNNRFLAERTGGTYSTLKVQPAELEDSGVYFCASSQRSHEQFFGPGTRLTVL.

The chain carries TRBV5-4 and TRBJ2-1; either TRBD1 or TRBD2 may fit D (5 bases each). Germline V lookup: CDR1 SGHNT, CDR2 YYREEE (reference sequence). Trimming shortened V by 7 bases and J by 4 bases, and 12 bases separated the two germline ends. The CDR3 is 13 residues long. The CDR3 is CASSGPGYNEQFF. DNA for the CDR3: TGTGCCAGCTCGGGACCAGGTTACAATGAGCAGTTCTTC.

The rearrangement uses TRBV19 and TRBJ1-6, with D tentatively TRBD1 (5 bases). This CDR3 is built from 16 residues. Between the trimmed V and J ends, which lost 9 bases and 5 bases, there was a span of 20 bases. CDR1 is LNHDA, CDR2 SQIVND, per germline (reference sequence). CDR3 in amino acids: CASNRDPGHHNSPLHF. In DNA form, the CDR3 reads TGTGCCAGCAACCGGGACCCCGGGCATCATAATTCACCCCTCCACTTT.

The chain recombines TRBV12-5 with TRBJ2-1; TRBD2 is a possible D gene (5 bases). The CDR3 loop spans 15 amino acids. Trimming pared 5 bases from V and 0 bases from J, leaving 11 bases between. Germline V gives CDR1 LGHNT, CDR2 FRNRAP. CDR3 loop: CASGPGWSSYNEQFF. The CDR3, as DNA: TGTGCTAGTGGTCCGGGGTGGAGCTCCTACAATGAGCAGTTCTTC.

V and J are TRBV7-9 and TRBJ2-5; 7 bases agree with TRBD1. Per the germline V gene, CDR1 is SEHNR and CDR2 is FQNEAQ (reference sequence). The CDR3 extends over 16 amino acids. V lost 2 bases and J lost 3; bases outside the gene matches: 9. This CDR3 reads CASSLRKGQLEETQYF. CDR3 DNA: TGTGCCAGCAGCTTACGAAAGGGACAGCTCGAAGAGACCCAGTACTTC.

CDR3 coding DNA: TGCGCCAGCAGTGTGCGCCTATCGCGAAAGACCTATGGCTACACCTTC. Translating gives CASSVRLSRKTYGYTF. This chain connects TRBV10-1 to TRBJ1-2, with no clear D. V lost 4 bases, J lost 4 bases, and 19 bases lay in between. The germline CDR1 and CDR2 sequences are WNHNN and SYGVQD (reference sequence). The CDR3 extends over 16 amino acids.

The V and J genes are TRBV29-1 and TRBJ2-7; 12 nucleotides agree with TRBD1. Trimming removed 6 bases from V and 6 bases from J; junction bases left unmatched: 3. CDR1 is SQVTM, CDR2 ANQGSEA, per germline. This CDR3 spans 12 amino acids. CDR3 sequence (DNA): TGCAGCGTCGGGACAGGGGGCCTCGAGCAGTACTTC. Translation: CSVGTGGLEQYF.

The chain employs TRBV7-9 and TRBJ2-1; TRBD2 matches 11 bases. Trimming removed 6 bases from V and 8 bases from J; junction bases left unmatched: 6. The germline V gene has CDR1 SEHNR and CDR2 FQNEAQ (reference sequence). This CDR3 region has 14 residues. Here the CDR3 DNA reads TGTGCCAGCAGTACTAGCGGGAGTAGGTATGAGCAGTTCTTC. Translated: CASSTSGSRYEQFF.

This chain uses TRBV11-2 with TRBJ2-4, with TRBD2 identical over 9 bases. Germline CDR1 reads SGHAT; CDR2 reads FQNNGV. Losses at the gene ends were 1 base for V and 15 bases for J; bases not matched to a gene: 7. The CDR3 covers 13 residues. The CDR3 here is CASSLGLAGERYF. The CDR3 DNA reads TGTGCCAGCAGCTTAGGCTTAGCGGGAGAGCGGTACTTC.

This chain uses TRBV13 with TRBJ2-3, with D unclear. Germline CDR1 reads PRHDT; CDR2 reads FYEKMQ (reference sequence). V was pared by 0 bases and J by 9 bases, with 7 bases between. The CDR3 runs to 12 residues. The CDR3 DNA reads TGTGCCAGCAGCTTAGGCCATCGAACGCAGTATTTT. Protein sequence: CASSLGHRTQYF.

The V call is TRBV5-8, the J call TRBJ2-7, with D possibly matching TRBD1 (6 bases). Germline V gene data show CDR1 as SGHTS and CDR2 as YDEGEE. The CDR3 is made up of 11 amino acids. V shed 7 bases and J shed 7 bases, with 12 bases lying between them. The CDR3 DNA follows: TGTGCCAGCTTTGGGGGCGGGGAGCAGTACTTC. This codes for CASFGGGEQYF.

This clone has only one observation. The rearrangement uses TRBV7-8 and TRBJ2-7; D is possibly TRBD1 or TRBD2 (5 bases each). Germline V lookup: CDR1 SGHVS, CDR2 FQNEAQ. This CDR3 has 13 residues. V lost 1 base, J lost 6 bases, and 10 bases lay in between. This CDR3 reads CASSLGGTGEQYF. As DNA, the CDR3 is TGTGCCAGCAGCTTAGGTGGGACGGGCGAGCAGTACTTC. Full variable domain (remainder filled in from reference TRBV7-8 and TRBJ2-7): GAGVSQSPRYKVAKRGQDVALRCDPISGHVSLFWYQQALGQGPEFLTYFQNEAQLDKSGLPSDRFFAERPEGSVSTLKIQRTQQEDSAVYLCASSLGGTGEQYFGPGTRLTVT.

This clone was seen only once. The chain is built from TRBV7-2 and TRBJ2-2; D remains ambiguous. The CDR3 length is 13 residues. Trimming stripped 5 bases from V and 6 bases from J, with 10 bases between. CDR1 and CDR2 from the germline V gene are SGHTA and FQGNSA. The CDR3, as DNA: TGTGCCAGCAGCCCTCCCACACCCGGGGAGCTGTTTTTT. Translating gives CASSPPTPGELFF.